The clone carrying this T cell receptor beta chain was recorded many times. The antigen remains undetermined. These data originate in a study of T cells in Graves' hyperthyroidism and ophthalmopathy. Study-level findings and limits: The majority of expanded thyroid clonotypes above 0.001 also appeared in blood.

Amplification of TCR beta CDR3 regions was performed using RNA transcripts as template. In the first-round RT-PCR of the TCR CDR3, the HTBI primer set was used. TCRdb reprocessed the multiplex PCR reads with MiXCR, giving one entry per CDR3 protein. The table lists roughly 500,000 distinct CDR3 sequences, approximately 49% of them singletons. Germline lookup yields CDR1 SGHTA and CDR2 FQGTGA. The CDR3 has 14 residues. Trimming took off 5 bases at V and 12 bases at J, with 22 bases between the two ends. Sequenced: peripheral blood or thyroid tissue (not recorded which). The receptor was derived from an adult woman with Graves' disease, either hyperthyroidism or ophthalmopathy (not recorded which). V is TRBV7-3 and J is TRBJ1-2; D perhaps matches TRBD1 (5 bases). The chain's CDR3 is CASSPSHVGGSHTF. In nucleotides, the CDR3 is TGTGCCAGCAGCCCCTCTCACGTGGGGGGAAGCCACACCTTC.